The following is a T cell receptor beta chain sequence with its context. Its matching antigen is unknown. These data belong to a study of T-cell memory formation after mild COVID-19. Study context: Largely, TCR clusters stayed within a single donor.

Study-level points and caveats: The appearance of some responding clones in pre-infection memory suggested that cross-reactive memory joined.

The CDR3 runs 15 residues. Germline values: CDR1 SGDLS, CDR2 YYNGEE. Trimming shortened V by 1 base and J by 7 bases, and 18 bases separated the two germline ends. Constant-segment primers were used for 5'RACE, and the resulting TCR alpha and TCR beta cDNA libraries carried sample barcodes and UMIs. TCRdb re-called the 5' RACE reads through MiXCR, storing one row per CDR3 protein. The sample contains 100,000 to 150,000 distinct CDR3 sequences, 16% of which appear only once. Sequencing was done on a sample of PBMCs or a T cell subset sorted from them (not recorded which). The chain employs TRBV9 and TRBJ2-7; the D call may be TRBD1 or TRBD2 (5 bases each). This receptor was taken from an adult woman who had mild COVID-19 (a few samples of this study predate the infection). Cell type and time point are not known. This CDR3 is CASSVSTGPRGEQYF. DNA of the CDR3: TGTGCCAGCAGCGTATCTACAGGTCCCAGAGGGGAGCAGTACTTC.